These T cell receptor beta chains were read from a single sample in a study of T-cell reconstitution after alpha-beta-depleted transplantation in children. One entry per CDR3 protein, called by TCRdb with MiXCR from the PCR reads. The table records about 980,000 distinct CDR3 sequences, around 30% of them present only once. Sequences were derived from PBMCs, mostly from graft donor cells, sampled 360 days after TCRalphabeta/CD19-depleted stem cell transplant. Receptors were obtained from a boy younger than two who had a stem cell transplant for SCID, so the T cells may come from the graft donor. The CDR3 runs from the conserved cysteine through the conserved F or W. Fields, in order: D gene, V gene, clone size, J gene, CDR3 DNA, CDR3 protein. D genes are given only for firm matches. Clone size is not always given. Where it is, it says once, few, many or a class for expanded clones.

d_call: NA; v_call: TRBV4-3; clone_size: few; j_call: TRBJ2-5; cdr3_nt: TGCGCCAGCAGCCAAGATGGACAGAGCCAAGAGACCCAGTACTTC; cdr3_aa: CASSQDGQSQETQYF
d_call: NA; v_call: TRBV20-1; clone_size: few; j_call: TRBJ2-7; cdr3_nt: TGCAGTGCTAGAGCCGAGAACATCCCTCGGCTTAACGAGCAGTACTTC; cdr3_aa: CSARAENIPRLNEQYF
d_call: NA; v_call: TRBV29-1; clone_size: few; j_call: TRBJ2-1; cdr3_nt: TGCAGCTCGAAGGGGCATCTTACAAACAATGAGCAGTTCTTC; cdr3_aa: CSSKGHLTNNEQFF
d_call: NA; v_call: TRBV20-1; clone_size: few; j_call: TRBJ1-1; cdr3_nt: TGCAGTGCTAGAGCCCCCCGGGACTCGAACACTGAAGCTTTCTTT; cdr3_aa: CSARAPRDSNTEAFF
d_call: NA; v_call: TRBV27; clone_size: NA; j_call: TRBJ1-1; cdr3_nt: TGTGCCAGGATAGTACAGGGACTGAACACTGAAGCTTTCTTT; cdr3_aa: CARIVQGLNTEAFF
d_call: NA; v_call: TRBV5-1; clone_size: few; j_call: TRBJ2-1; cdr3_nt: TGCGCCAGCAGAGGTGCGGGGGCCAGCTCCTACAATGAGCAGTTCTTC; cdr3_aa: CASRGAGASSYNEQFF
d_call: NA; v_call: TRBV7-9; clone_size: NA; j_call: TRBJ2-1; cdr3_nt: TGTGCCAGCAGCCCAAACAGACTCTCCTACAATGAGCAGTTCTTC; cdr3_aa: CASSPNRLSYNEQFF
d_call: NA; v_call: TRBV7-2; clone_size: few; j_call: TRBJ2-2; cdr3_nt: TGTGCCAGCAGCTCACAGCAGGCGTACATCGGGGAGCTGTTTTTT; cdr3_aa: CASSSQQAYIGELFF
d_call: TRBD2; v_call: TRBV20-1; clone_size: few; j_call: TRBJ2-3; cdr3_nt: TGCAGTGCGCCGCCGGGACTACCCACAGATACGCAGTATTTT; cdr3_aa: CSAPPGLPTDTQYF
d_call: NA; v_call: TRBV12-3/TRBV12-4; clone_size: NA; j_call: TRBJ1-4; cdr3_nt: TGTGCCAGCAGAGCACCCTTGACTAGCTTTACTAATGAAAAACTGTTTTTT; cdr3_aa: CASRAPLTSFTNEKLFF
d_call: NA; v_call: TRBV29-1; clone_size: NA; j_call: TRBJ1-4; cdr3_nt: TGCAGCGTCCGGGGGGGTGAAAAACTGTTTTTT; cdr3_aa: CSVRGGEKLFF
d_call: TRBD2; v_call: TRBV2; clone_size: NA; j_call: TRBJ2-1; cdr3_nt: TGTGCCAGCAGTGATGCGCGGGGGGCCTACAATGAGCAGTTCTTC; cdr3_aa: CASSDARGAYNEQFF
d_call: NA; v_call: TRBV24-1; clone_size: NA; j_call: TRBJ1-1; cdr3_nt: TGTGCCACCAGTTGGGCAGAGAACACTGAAGCTTTCTTT; cdr3_aa: CATSWAENTEAFF
d_call: NA; v_call: TRBV7-8; clone_size: NA; j_call: TRBJ1-6; cdr3_nt: TGTGCCAGCGGTGCCCAGGGACCCAATAATTCACCCCTCCACTTT; cdr3_aa: CASGAQGPNNSPLHF